This TCR beta chain was profiled in a study of blood T cell repertoires in COVID-19. Seattle's enrolled individuals joined amid active infection and were then monitored longitudinally. This table comes from immunoSEQ multiplex PCR, and its TCRdb copy is limited to in-frame clones, with some not included. The profile shows roughly 150,000 clones, around nine tenths of them singletons. The V end lost 0 bases, the J end lost 3 bases, and 9 bases lay between the germline ends. The CDR3 covers 15 residues. Germline CDR1 and CDR2: MNHNS and SASEGT. Sequencing was carried out using peripheral blood. The receptor was isolated from a woman of 80 years or more with COVID-19, enrolled during active disease. The rearrangement joins TRBV6-1 to TRBJ1-5; D is possibly TRBD1 (5 bases). The CDR3 loop is CASSEAGGTNQPQHF. The DNA of the CDR3 is TGTGCCAGCAGTGAAGCTGGGGGGACCAATCAGCCCCAGCATTTT.